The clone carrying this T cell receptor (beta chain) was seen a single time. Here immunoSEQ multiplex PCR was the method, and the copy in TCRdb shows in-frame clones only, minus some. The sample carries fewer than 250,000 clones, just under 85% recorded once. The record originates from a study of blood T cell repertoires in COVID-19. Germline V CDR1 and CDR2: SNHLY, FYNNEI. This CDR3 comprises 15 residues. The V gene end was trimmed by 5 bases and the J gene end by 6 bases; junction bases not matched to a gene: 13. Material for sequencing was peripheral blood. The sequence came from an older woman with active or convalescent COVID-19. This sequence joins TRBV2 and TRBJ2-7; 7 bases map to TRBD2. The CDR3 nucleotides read TGTGCCAGCAGTCAAACTAGCGCTGCTAGTGGCGAGCAGTACTTC. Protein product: CASSQTSAASGEQYF.